Presented here are 21 T cell receptor beta chains from one specimen sequenced in a study of shared clonotypes between healthy human individuals. The assay was immunoSEQ multiplex PCR, and TCRdb's table has in-frame clones only and misses some. The sample lists 2 million to 2.5 million clones; roughly 95% were seen once. The specimen sequenced was naive CD4+ T cells sorted from blood. This sample's subset: CD45RA+ positively selected. These receptors all stem from a young man in good health.

The gene calls are TRBV4-2 and TRBJ2-3; a possible D gene is TRBD1 (6 bases). Germline CDR1 and CDR2: LGHNA and YNFKEQ. Trimming took off 8 bases at V and 0 bases at J, with 12 bases between the two ends. The CDR3 consists of 14 residues. As DNA, the CDR3 is TGTGCCAGCGGGGGCCGGGTTAGCACAGATACGCAGTATTTT. Its protein is CASGGRVSTDTQYF.

The J gene is TRBJ2-5, the V gene TRBV7-2; 10 positions agree with TRBD2. CDR1 SGHTA and CDR2 FQGNSA come from the germline V gene. This CDR3 has 16 residues. V lost 6 bases to trimming and J lost 3 bases; unmatched junction nucleotides: 10. The CDR3 coding sequence is TGTGCCAGCAGACCCCGACTAGCGGGTATGGAAGAGACCCAGTACTTC. It specifies CASRPRLAGMEETQYF. Filled out from reference TRBV7-2 and TRBJ2-5, the complete variable domain reads GAGVSQSPSNKVTEKGKDVELRCDPISGHTALYWYRQSLGQGLEFLIYFQGNSAPDKSGLPSDRFSAERTGGSVSTLTIQRTQQEDSAVYLCASRPRLAGMEETQYFGPGTRLLVL.

DNA of the CDR3: TGCGCCAGCAGCTATTACTCGGGAACTACTTACGAGCAGTACTTC. It codes for CASSYYSGTTYEQYF. V usage is TRBV5-1 and J usage is TRBJ2-7; D is possibly TRBD2 (5 bases). Between the trimmed V and J ends, which lost 3 bases and 4 bases, there was a span of 17 bases. Germline loops: CDR1 SGHRS, CDR2 YFSETQ. There are 15 residues in the CDR3.

The genes are TRBV6-5 and TRBJ2-7; 8 nucleotides agree with TRBD2. V was clipped by 6 bases and J by 5 bases; unmatched bases: 6. Germline V lookup: CDR1 MNHEY, CDR2 SVGAGI. The CDR3 is made up of 13 amino acids. The CDR3 protein is CASSRTSFHEQYF. CDR3 sequence (DNA): TGTGCCAGCAGCAGGACTAGCTTCCACGAGCAGTACTTC.

The V gene is TRBV7-8, the J gene TRBJ1-3; perhaps TRBD1 as D (5 bases). CDR1 and CDR2 (germline): SGHVS, FQNEAQ. V lost 4 bases and J lost 0, with 10 bases in between. This CDR3 is built from 15 residues. In DNA form, the CDR3 reads TGTGCCAGCAGCTCCGCAGGGTTCTCTGGAAACACCATATATTTT. Translation: CASSSAGFSGNTIYF.

The genes are TRBV19 and TRBJ2-7, with D perhaps TRBD2 (6 bases). Germline lookup yields CDR1 LNHDA and CDR2 SQIVND (reference sequence). Between the trimmed V and J ends, which lost 3 bases and 6 bases, there was a span of 15 bases. This CDR3 comprises 14 residues. DNA for the CDR3: TGTGCCAGTAGTATTAGCGGAAACCCTAGCGAGCAGTACTTC. As protein: CASSISGNPSEQYF.

The DNA of the CDR3 is TGTGCCAGTACCTCCGGGACGCTTAACTATGGCTACACCTTC. Protein sequence: CASTSGTLNYGYTF. V and J are TRBV19 and TRBJ1-2; tentatively, D is TRBD1 (5 bases). Per the germline V gene, CDR1 is LNHDA and CDR2 is SQIVND (reference sequence). The CDR3 contains 14 residues. V was pared by 7 bases and J by 1 base, with 13 bases between.

The CDR3 is CASSTRGTPTDTQYF. The CDR3 region has the DNA TGTGCCAGTAGTACCCGAGGGACGCCCACAGATACGCAGTATTTT. V is TRBV19 and J is TRBJ2-3; D is possibly TRBD1 or TRBD2 (5 bases each). Looked up from germline, CDR1 is LNHDA and CDR2 is SQIVND (reference sequence). V was cut by 4 bases and J by 2 bases, with 13 bases left in between. This CDR3 is built from 15 residues. The entire variable domain, with the rest obtained from reference TRBV19 and TRBJ2-3, is as follows: DGGITQSPKYLFRKEGQNVTLSCEQNLNHDAMYWYRQDPGQGLRLIYYSQIVNDFQKGDIAEGYSVSREKKESFPLTVTSAQKNPTAFYLCASSTRGTPTDTQYFGPGTRLTVL.

The chain links TRBV18 to TRBJ2-2, with a tentative D call TRBD2 (5 bases). CDR1 is KGHSH and CDR2 is LQKENI in the germline V gene. The CDR3 is 17 residues long. V lost 3 bases and J lost 4, with 18 bases in between. CDR3 amino acids: CASSPVRAEFGTGELFF. In DNA form, the CDR3 reads TGTGCCAGCTCACCCGTCCGAGCGGAGTTCGGCACCGGGGAGCTGTTTTTT.

This chain connects TRBV30 to TRBJ2-2; 8 bases agree with TRBD1. CDR3 size: 15 residues. Germline V gene lookup returns CDR1 GTSNPN and CDR2 SVGIG (reference sequence). J was trimmed by 5 bases and V by 4 bases; bases with no gene match: 9. The CDR3 nucleotides are TGTGCCTGGAACAAGAGACAGGGGACTACCGGGGAGCTGTTTTTT. It yields the protein CAWNKRQGTTGELFF.

This chain links TRBV5-5 with TRBJ2-7; maybe TRBD1 (6 bases). Trimming shortened V by 6 bases and J by 3 bases, and 16 bases separated the two germline ends. CDR3 length: 14 amino acids. CDR1 SGHKS and CDR2 YYEKEE come from the germline V gene (reference sequence). CDR3 residues: CASNDRPNHYEQYF. The CDR3 DNA follows: TGTGCCAGCAACGACAGGCCCAACCACTACGAGCAGTACTTC. Drawing the rest from reference TRBV5-5 and TRBJ2-7, the complete variable domain is DAGVTQSPTHLIKTRGQQVTLRCSPISGHKSVSWYQQVLGQGPQFIFQYYEKEERGRGNFPDRFSARQFPNYSSELNVNALLLGDSALYLCASNDRPNHYEQYFGPGTRLTVT.

This clone occurred once. The gene calls are TRBV12-5 and TRBJ2-1; either TRBD1 or TRBD2 may fit D (5 bases each). Germline-derived CDR1 and CDR2 are LGHNT and FRNRAP. This CDR3 is 17 amino acids long. The V gene lost 1 base and the J gene lost 1 base, with 14 bases spanning the gap. The DNA of the CDR3 is TGTGCTAGTGGTTTGGGGCTTACGAGGGGTTCCTACAATGAGCAGTTCTTC. This sequence encodes CASGLGLTRGSYNEQFF.

The chain is built from TRBV5-6 and TRBJ2-5; possible D gene TRBD1, 6 bases. The germline V gene encodes CDR1 SGHDT and CDR2 YYEEEE. The CDR3 spans 16 residues. V shed 4 bases and J shed 5 bases, with 21 bases lying between them. The CDR3 reads CASSVQNRAIRETQYF. The DNA of the CDR3 is TGTGCCAGCAGCGTACAAAACAGGGCTATACGCGAGACCCAGTACTTC. The whole variable domain, filled in from reference TRBV5-6 and TRBJ2-5, reads DAGVTQSPTHLIKTRGQQVTLRCSPKSGHDTVSWYQQALGQGPQFIFQYYEEEERQRGNFPDRFSGHQFPNYSSELNVNALLLGDSALYLCASSVQNRAIRETQYFGPGTRLLVL.

CDR3 bases: TGTGCCAGCTCACCACCCCAAAAAGAGACCCAGTACTTC. Translating it yields CASSPPQKETQYF. This chain links TRBV18 with TRBJ2-5, with D hard to call. Per germline, CDR1 KGHSH and CDR2 LQKENI. This CDR3 region has 13 residues. With 0 bases removed from V and 3 bases from J, the gap between germline ends came to 5 bases.

Here the CDR3 DNA reads TGCGCCAGCAGCTTGGAAGGGGGGGTCGGACAGCCCCAGCATTTT. Translation gives CASSLEGGVGQPQHF. The genes are TRBV5-1 and TRBJ1-5, with D perhaps matching TRBD1 (6 bases). The CDR3 has 15 amino acids. Trimming pared 0 bases from V and 7 bases from J, leaving 14 bases between. The germline V gene encodes CDR1 SGHRS and CDR2 YFSETQ.

In this sample, this clone turned up once. The rearrangement links TRBV9 to TRBJ2-1, with TRBD2 matching 7 bases. J was trimmed by 5 bases and V by 4 bases; bases with no gene match: 15. Germline V gene lookup returns CDR1 SGDLS and CDR2 YYNGEE. CDR3 length: 17 amino acids. Written as DNA, the CDR3 is TGTGCCAGCAGCTCCTATCAGCGGGGAGGACCCAACAATGAGCAGTTCTTC. Amino acid sequence: CASSSYQRGGPNNEQFF.

This clone was found once. The chain recombines TRBV6-1 with TRBJ1-2; TRBD1 might be the D (5 bases). There are 12 residues in the CDR3. V dropped 10 bases and J dropped 5 bases, with 14 bases sitting between them. CDR1 is MNHNS, CDR2 SASEGT, per germline. The DNA of the CDR3 is TGTGCCACCCTCCCGGGGCGGTATGGCTACACCTTC. Translating gives CATLPGRYGYTF.

The chain links TRBV27 to TRBJ1-1; TRBD1 might be the D (5 bases). The CDR3 totals 14 residues. V lost 3 bases and J 9 bases, leaving 17 bases between the germline ends. Looked up from germline, CDR1 is MNHEY and CDR2 is SMNVEV (reference sequence). The chain's CDR3 is CASSLSTEVRKAFF. The CDR3, as DNA: TGTGCCAGCAGTTTGTCGACAGAAGTCAGGAAAGCTTTCTTT.

The gene calls are TRBV15 and TRBJ2-7, with 10 bases lining up with TRBD2. The CDR3 has 15 amino acids. The germline V gene has CDR1 LNHNV and CDR2 YYDKDF (reference sequence). V shed 5 bases and J 4 bases; nucleotides not matched to a gene: 8. CDR3 in DNA: TGTGCCACCAGCGATCTAGCGGGAGATTTTTACGAGCAGTACTTC. Translating it yields CATSDLAGDFYEQYF.

This rearrangement joins TRBV27 to TRBJ2-3, with a possible D match to TRBD1 (6 bases). Germline V gene lookup returns CDR1 MNHEY and CDR2 SMNVEV (reference sequence). V lost 8 bases, J lost 0 bases, and 15 bases lay in between. This CDR3 contains 15 residues. In nucleotides, the CDR3 is TGTGCCAGCCAGACCTGGGACACTAGCACAGATACGCAGTATTTT. Translation: CASQTWDTSTDTQYF.

The chain employs TRBV9 and TRBJ2-2, with D hard to call. Trimming pared 4 bases from V and 5 bases from J, leaving 9 bases between. This CDR3 is built from 13 residues. CDR1 is SGDLS and CDR2 is YYNGEE in the germline V gene. The CDR3 DNA sequence: TGTGCCAGCAGCCCCTCCGGAACCGGGGAGCTGTTTTTT. Its protein product is CASSPSGTGELFF.